This T cell receptor beta chain was documented in a study of CD4 T cells in relation to SARS-CoV-2 and coronaviruses. Study details: ViraFEST: roughly 10-day antigen culture of PBMCs, then TCR beta CDR3 sequencing. Controls used an HIV-1 Nef peptide pool or no peptide.

A word on this clone: Its target is not known.

Before the COVID-19 pandemic, during about 2011-2018, CD4+ T cells were taken from unexposed donors. Isolation of CD4+ T cells took place after approximately 10 days in culture. Cells permitting, SARS-CoV-2 S/N and four cold-coronavirus spikes were tested on unexposed-donor CD4+ T cells. Around 2 million PBMCs per well were cultured with approximately 9.2 IU/ml IL-2. Germline V CDR1 and CDR2: SNHLY, FYNNEI. After removal of 4 bases from V and 5 bases from J, the junction contained 5 bases not matched to a gene. The CDR3 length is 14 residues. The protocol was immunoSEQ multiplex PCR, while the TCRdb copy is restricted to in-frame clones and leaves out a portion. The sample has 20,000 to 25,000 clones, roughly 62% seen once; the top ten hold about 10%.

The chain combines TRBV2 with TRBJ2-3; 8 bases match TRBD1. Specimen: CD4+ T cells from PBMCs, cultured in vitro. The clonotype originates from a human donor in good health. Here the CDR3 DNA reads TGTGCCAGCAGTGCCAGGGGGCAGTTAGATACGCAGTATTTT. Protein sequence: CASSARGQLDTQYF.